This record concerns one T cell receptor (beta chain) sequence. Antigen unknown. The sample originates from a study of cytotoxic CD8 clonotypes in ibrutinib-treated CLL. Study overall: Response was recorded as partial in roughly 25 patients and complete in 2; at median around 70 months, approximately 15 remained remitted and about twelve had progressed. Study results and limitations: Public clonotypes showed up rarely, and on treatment they shrank or held steady. The clonality went up when patients responded to ibrutinib and dropped back toward baseline at progression. Researchers report that baseline clonality outpaced age-matched healthy donors and tracked circulating CD8+ T-cell counts.

The table came from immunoSEQ multiplex PCR; TCRdb's copy has only in-frame clones and leaves some out. The repertoire has around 330,000 clones, 67% of them found once; the top ten carry 5% to 6.5%. The CDR3 length is 13 residues. The germline V gene has CDR1 MDHEN and CDR2 SYDVKM. V shed 7 bases and J shed 8 bases, with 14 bases lying between them. V gene TRBV28 combines with J gene TRBJ1-4, with D maybe TRBD1 (5 bases). The sequence was collected from a human donor with chronic lymphocytic leukemia. This material consisted of PBMCs, taken after 36 months of ibrutinib treatment. The CDR3 nucleotides read TGTGCCAGCACTCTCCAGGGTAACGAAAAACTGTTTTTT. It is translated as CASTLQGNEKLFF.